The 19 T cell receptor beta chains in this list originate from one sample, sequenced in a study of T cells in Graves' hyperthyroidism and ophthalmopathy. RNA transcripts served as the template for amplifying TCR beta CDR3 regions. The study used the HTBI primer set for a first-round RT-PCR of the TCR CDR3. TCRdb re-analysed the multiplex PCR reads in MiXCR, keeping a single row per CDR3 protein. The repertoire holds hundreds of thousands of distinct CDR3 sequences, about 14% seen once, with just under 25% in the top ten. The material sequenced was blood. The receptors come from a woman in her twenties or thirties with Graves' hyperthyroidism.

This sequence joins TRBV19 and TRBJ2-1, with 8 nucleotides matching TRBD2. Germline assignment: CDR1 LNHDA and CDR2 SQIVND (reference sequence). The CDR3 has 14 residues. V was pared by 2 bases and J by 4 bases, with 1 base of the junction left unmatched. The chain's CDR3 is CASSILAGYNEQFF. CDR3 DNA: TGTGCCAGTAGTATACTAGCGGGTTACAATGAGCAGTTCTTC.

This clonotype was seen ten or more times. The V gene is TRBV27, the J gene TRBJ2-5, with 9 bases that match TRBD2. This CDR3 comprises 20 residues. The V and J ends lost 2 bases and 0 bases, in that order; junction bases with no gene match: 16. Germline lookup yields CDR1 MNHEY and CDR2 SMNVEV (reference sequence). As DNA, the CDR3 is TGTGCCAGCAGTTTAAGGTCCATGGTGGGGCGGGGGGGAGACCAAGAGACCCAGTACTTC. It encodes CASSLRSMVGRGGDQETQYF.

This clonotype was seen many times. The genes are TRBV24-1 and TRBJ2-3; D is perhaps TRBD1 or TRBD2 (5 bases each). The CDR3 consists of 16 residues. Germline V gene lookup returns CDR1 KGHDR and CDR2 SFDVKD. Trimming pared 3 bases from V and 0 bases from J, leaving 12 bases between. The CDR3 reads CATSDPGTESTDTQYF. CDR3 bases: TGTGCCACCAGTGATCCTGGGACGGAGAGCACAGATACGCAGTATTTT.

This clonotype was observed at least ten times. This rearrangement joins TRBV7-8 to TRBJ2-7; 9 positions agree with TRBD2. The ends lost 6 bases at V and 5 bases at J; junction bases unmatched: 8. Germline V CDR1 and CDR2: SGHVS, FQNEAQ. This CDR3 has 14 residues. CDR3 sequence reads: CASRRLAERDEQYF. CDR3 in DNA: TGTGCCAGCAGGAGACTAGCGGAGAGGGACGAGCAGTACTTC.

This clonotype was observed at least ten times. The chain combines TRBV6-1 with TRBJ2-1; 10 bases line up with TRBD1. Trimming removed 8 bases from V and 5 bases from J; junction bases left unmatched: 3. The CDR3 is 13 amino acids. The germline V gene encodes CDR1 MNHNS and CDR2 SASEGT. CDR3 bases: TGTGCCAGCCGGGACAGGGGCAACAATGAGCAGTTCTTC. This sequence encodes CASRDRGNNEQFF.

The chain uses TRBV20-1 and TRBJ2-2, with D perhaps TRBD1 (6 bases). The V gene lost 3 bases and the J gene lost 1 base, with 9 bases spanning the gap. Germline V CDR1 and CDR2: DFQATT, SNEGSKA (reference sequence). The CDR3 spans 14 residues. The CDR3 nucleotides read TGCAGTGCTAGCCGGGACAAGAACACCGGGGAGCTGTTTTTT. Residues: CSASRDKNTGELFF.

The genes are TRBV25-1 and TRBJ2-7, with D perhaps assigned TRBD1 or TRBD2 (5 bases each). Deletions cut 2 bases from V and 3 bases from J, with 14 bases between. Germline V lookup: CDR1 MGHDK, CDR2 SYGVNS. The CDR3 extends over 15 amino acids. The CDR3 here is CASSEMGRAIYEQYF. DNA of the CDR3: TGTGCCAGCAGTGAAATGGGACGGGCCATCTACGAGCAGTACTTC.

This clonotype was seen many times. CDR3 in amino acids: CASQLSAGRDTGELFF. The CDR3 nucleotides are TGTGCCAGCCAACTTTCCGCGGGACGAGACACCGGGGAGCTGTTTTTT. The chain is built from TRBV2 and TRBJ2-2; D perhaps matches TRBD2 (6 bases). Germline V CDR1 and CDR2: SNHLY, FYNNEI. CDR3 size: 16 residues. Trimming pared 8 bases from V and 3 bases from J, leaving 19 bases between.

This clonotype showed up just a few times. V gene TRBV30 combines with J gene TRBJ2-1, with TRBD2 matching 7 bases. The CDR3 is made up of 14 amino acids. The V and J ends lost 3 bases and 9 bases, in that order; junction bases with no gene match: 11. Looked up from germline, CDR1 is GTSNPN and CDR2 is SVGIG (reference sequence). The CDR3 protein is CAWSSLGAGSEQFF. DNA for the CDR3: TGTGCCTGGAGCTCGCTAGGAGCGGGGTCTGAGCAGTTCTTC.

This clonotype was seen only a few times. This rearrangement joins TRBV20-1 to TRBJ2-7, with D perhaps matching TRBD2 (5 bases). The V gene's germline CDR1 is DFQATT and CDR2 SNEGSKA (reference sequence). CDR3 size: 14 residues. The ends were cut back, 4 bases at V and 4 bases at J, with 17 bases in the middle. This CDR3 reads CSATVLAVGYEQYF. Written as DNA, the CDR3 is TGCAGTGCTACCGTCCTAGCCGTCGGTTACGAGCAGTACTTC.

The sample holds many counts of this clonotype. V usage is TRBV2 and J usage is TRBJ2-6; 10 bases align to TRBD1. The germline gives CDR1 SNHLY, CDR2 FYNNEI. CDR3 length: 16 amino acids. After removal of 6 bases from V and 2 bases from J, the junction contained 4 bases not matched to a gene. CDR3 coding DNA: TGTGCCAGCAGAACGACAGGGGGCACTGGGGCCAACGTCCTGACTTTC. Translating it yields CASRTTGGTGANVLTF.

This clonotype has more than one count but fewer than ten. V and J are TRBV6-1 and TRBJ1-6, with 10 bases fitting TRBD1. The CDR3 length is 15 residues. The V and J ends lost 7 bases and 7 bases, in that order; junction bases with no gene match: 7. Germline CDR1 reads MNHNS; CDR2 reads SASEGT. The CDR3 DNA reads as TGTGCCAGCATGCCCGACAGGGGGCACAATTCACCCCTCCACTTT. Protein: CASMPDRGHNSPLHF.

In its sample, this clonotype was seen a few times. An end of the junction differs from the germline gene, which may be a read error. The genes are TRBV29-1 and TRBJ1-1; tentatively, D is TRBD1 (5 bases). The CDR3 sequence is 15 residues long. In germline, CDR1 is SQVTM, CDR2 ANQGSEA. CDR3: CSVVGTSTGNAETFF. Here the CDR3 DNA reads TGCAGCGTTGTAGGGACTTCCACGGGGAACGCTGAAACTTTCTTT.

This clonotype was detected ten times or more. The genes are TRBV20-1 and TRBJ1-1; D perhaps matches TRBD1 (6 bases). There are 14 residues in the CDR3. Trimming took 3 bases from V and 1 from J, leaving 12 bases between them. CDR1 is DFQATT, CDR2 SNEGSKA, per germline (reference sequence). CDR3 DNA: TGCAGTGCTAGGGTCCGGGGGCCGAACACTGAAGCTTTCTTT. This sequence encodes CSARVRGPNTEAFF.

Comments on this clonotype: The germline gene is not matched at one end of the junction; a read error may be the cause. V is TRBV7-6 and J is TRBJ2-3; possible D gene TRBD2, 5 bases. This CDR3 spans 14 amino acids. Germline values: CDR1 SGHVS, CDR2 FNYEAQ. In DNA form, the CDR3 reads TGTGCCAGCAGCTTAGGGCCTAGCAGAGATACGCAGTATTTT. Translation: CASSLGPSRDTQYF.

V usage is TRBV4-1 and J usage is TRBJ1-1; 8 bases are a match to TRBD1. Germline-derived CDR1 and CDR2 are MGHRA and YSYEKL. With V trimmed by 7 bases and J by 5 bases, 6 bases remained unmatched. The CDR3 is 13 residues long. The CDR3 DNA reads TGCGCCAGCAAGGAAACAGGGGGGACTGAAGCTTTCTTT. Translated, it gives CASKETGGTEAFF.

This sequence joins TRBV12-3 or TRBV12-4 and TRBJ2-5; 9 nucleotides line up with TRBD2. Germline trimming cut 3 bases from V and 0 bases from J; bases unmatched to any gene: 8. The CDR3 consists of 17 residues. CDR3 sequence (DNA): TGTGCCAGCAGTTTCGGGATGGCGGGGGGGTACCAAGAGACCCAGTACTTC. Translation: CASSFGMAGGYQETQYF.

V and J are TRBV19 and TRBJ2-1, with a weak D call TRBD1 (5 bases). The germline V gene has CDR1 LNHDA and CDR2 SQIVND (reference sequence). With 6 bases removed from V and 5 bases from J, the gap between germline ends came to 20 bases. The CDR3 sequence is 16 residues long. The CDR3 reads CASSRGRSDKDNEQFF. CDR3 coding DNA: TGTGCCAGTAGCCGCGGCAGATCGGACAAAGACAATGAGCAGTTCTTC.

This sequence joins TRBV4-1 and TRBJ2-5, with D possibly TRBD1 on 6 matching bases. Trimming shortened V by 1 base and J by 4 bases, and 10 bases separated the two germline ends. CDR3 length equals 14 residues. Germline V gene lookup returns CDR1 MGHRA and CDR2 YSYEKL. The CDR3 is CASSQGGRGETQYF. In nucleotides, the CDR3 is TGCGCCAGCAGCCAAGGGGGGCGCGGAGAGACCCAGTACTTC.